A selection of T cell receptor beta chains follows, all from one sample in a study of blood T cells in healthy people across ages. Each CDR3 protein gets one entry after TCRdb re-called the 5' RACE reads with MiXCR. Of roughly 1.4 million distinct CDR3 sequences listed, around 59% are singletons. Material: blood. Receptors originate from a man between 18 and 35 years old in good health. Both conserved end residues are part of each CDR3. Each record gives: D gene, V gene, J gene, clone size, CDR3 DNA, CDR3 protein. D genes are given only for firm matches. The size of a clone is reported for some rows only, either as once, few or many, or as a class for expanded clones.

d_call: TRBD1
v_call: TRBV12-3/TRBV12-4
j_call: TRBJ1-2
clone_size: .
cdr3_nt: TGTGCCAGCACCGGGACAGGGGGAAGAGACAACTATGGCTACACCTTC
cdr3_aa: CASTGTGGRDNYGYTF

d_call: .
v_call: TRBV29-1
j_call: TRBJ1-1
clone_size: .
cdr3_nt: TGCAGCGTCGATCTCCGGGCCCCCCTGGGTACTGAAGCTTTCTTT
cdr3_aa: CSVDLRAPLGTEAFF

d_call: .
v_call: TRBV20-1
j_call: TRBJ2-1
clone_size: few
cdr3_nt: TGCAGTCTCACGCGGGACTTATACAATGAGCAGTTCTTC
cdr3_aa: CSLTRDLYNEQFF

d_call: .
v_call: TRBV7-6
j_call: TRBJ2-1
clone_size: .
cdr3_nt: TGTGCCAGCAGCACCTACACGGACCTGGCGAACAATGAGCAGTTCTTC
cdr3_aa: CASSTYTDLANNEQFF

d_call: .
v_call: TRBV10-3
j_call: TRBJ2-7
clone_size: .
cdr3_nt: TGTGCCAGCAGTTACTCGAGACGGAAGGGCGAGCAGTACTTC
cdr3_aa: CASSYSRRKGEQYF

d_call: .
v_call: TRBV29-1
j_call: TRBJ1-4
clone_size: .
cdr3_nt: TGCATGAAGGACGCAACTAATGAAAAACTGTTTTTT
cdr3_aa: CMKDATNEKLFF

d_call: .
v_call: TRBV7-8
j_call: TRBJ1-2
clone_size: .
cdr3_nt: TGTGCCAGCAGCTTCCGGGGGCTTAGGGATGGCTACACCTTC
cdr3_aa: CASSFRGLRDGYTF

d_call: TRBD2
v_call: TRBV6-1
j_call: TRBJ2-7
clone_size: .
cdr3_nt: TGTGCCAGCAGTGGAGTACTAGCGGGATCATACGAGCAGTACTTC
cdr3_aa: CASSGVLAGSYEQYF

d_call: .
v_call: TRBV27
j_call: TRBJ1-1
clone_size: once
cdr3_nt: TGTGCCAGCAGTTTAGTTTGGGGGGCCCTGAACACTGAAGCTTTCTTT
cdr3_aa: CASSLVWGALNTEAFF

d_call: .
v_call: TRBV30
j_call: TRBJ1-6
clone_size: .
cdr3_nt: TGTGCCTGGAGTGGGCTAGATTCACCCCTCCACTTT
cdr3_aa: CAWSGLDSPLHF

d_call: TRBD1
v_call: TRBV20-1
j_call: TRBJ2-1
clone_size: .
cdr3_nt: TGCAGTGCCCCGGGACAGGTTTACAATGAGCAGTTCTTC
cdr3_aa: CSAPGQVYNEQFF

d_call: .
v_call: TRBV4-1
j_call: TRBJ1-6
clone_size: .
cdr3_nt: TGCGCCAGCAGCCAAGATCGGAACAGGCCTTCGCCCCTCCACTTT
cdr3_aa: CASSQDRNRPSPLHF

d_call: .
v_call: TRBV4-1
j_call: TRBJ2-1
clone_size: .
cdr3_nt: TGCGCCAGCAGCCAAGAGAAAGGCTCCTACAATGAGCAGTTCTTC
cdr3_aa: CASSQEKGSYNEQFF

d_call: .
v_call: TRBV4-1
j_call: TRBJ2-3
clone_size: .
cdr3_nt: TGCGCCAGCAGCCATGGCCAGGGTGTGGATACGCAGTATTTT
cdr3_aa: CASSHGQGVDTQYF

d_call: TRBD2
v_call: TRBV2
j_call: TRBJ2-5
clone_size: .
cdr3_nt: TGTGCCAGCAGAAGGACTAGCGGGAGTAGAGAGACCCAGTACTTC
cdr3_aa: CASRRTSGSRETQYF

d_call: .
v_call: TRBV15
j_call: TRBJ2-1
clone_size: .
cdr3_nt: TGTGCCACCAGCAGAGCCTATCTGGGGAATGAGCAGTTCTTC
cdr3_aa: CATSRAYLGNEQFF

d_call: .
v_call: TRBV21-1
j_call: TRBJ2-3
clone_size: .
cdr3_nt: TGTGCCAGCAAATACCTGGCCAGACAAGATACGCAGTATTTT
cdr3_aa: CASKYLARQDTQYF

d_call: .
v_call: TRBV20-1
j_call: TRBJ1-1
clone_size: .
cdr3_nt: TGCAGTGCTGAAAGTAGAGGAACTGAAGCTTTCTTT
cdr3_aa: CSAESRGTEAFF

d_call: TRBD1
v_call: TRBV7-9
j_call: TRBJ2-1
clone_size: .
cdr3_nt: TGTGCCAGCAGCTTAGGTTCGACAGGGGTGAAGGATGAGCAGTTCTTT
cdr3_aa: CASSLGSTGVKDEQFF

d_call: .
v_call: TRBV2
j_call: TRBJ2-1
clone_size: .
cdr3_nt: TGTGCCAGCGGCGGCGCAGATTCCTACGAGCAGTTCTTC
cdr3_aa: CASGGADSYEQFF

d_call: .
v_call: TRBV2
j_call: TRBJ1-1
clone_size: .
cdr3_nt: TGTGCCAGCAGTGGAAACGCGAATGACAGAAACACTGAAGCTTTCTTT
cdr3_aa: CASSGNANDRNTEAFF

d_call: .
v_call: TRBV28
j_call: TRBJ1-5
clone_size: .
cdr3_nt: TGTGCCAGCAGTTTAGCAAGGGACCCAGACCAGCATTTT
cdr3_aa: CASSLARDPDQHF

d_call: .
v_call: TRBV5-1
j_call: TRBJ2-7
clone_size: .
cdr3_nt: TGCGCCAGCAGCTGGGGGTCGTACTACGAGCAGTACTTC
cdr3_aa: CASSWGSYYEQYF

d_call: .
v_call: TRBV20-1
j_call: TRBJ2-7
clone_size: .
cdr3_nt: TGCAGTGCTAGAGATCCGAAAGGGGTCCCCCCCTACGAGCAGTACTTC
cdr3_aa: CSARDPKGVPPYEQYF

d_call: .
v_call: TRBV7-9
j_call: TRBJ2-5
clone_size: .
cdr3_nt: TGTGCCAGCAGCCCCGGGGGACAGCAAGAGACCCAGTACTTC
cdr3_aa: CASSPGGQQETQYF

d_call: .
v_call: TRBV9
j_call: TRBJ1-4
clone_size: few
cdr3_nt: TGTGCCAGCAGCGTAGAGTCCGACAGAACTAATGAAAAACTGTTTTTT
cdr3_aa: CASSVESDRTNEKLFF

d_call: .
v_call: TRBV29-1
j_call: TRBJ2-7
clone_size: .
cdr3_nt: TGCAGCGTTGAAGAGCAGGGCGAGCAGTACTTC
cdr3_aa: CSVEEQGEQYF

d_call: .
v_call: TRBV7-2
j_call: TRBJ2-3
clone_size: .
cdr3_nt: TGTGCCAGCAGCTTAGGGGGCAGGGTGCGAGATACGCAGTATTTT
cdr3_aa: CASSLGGRVRDTQYF

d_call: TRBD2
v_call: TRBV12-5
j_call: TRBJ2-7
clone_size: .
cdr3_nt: TGTGCTAGTGGTTTGAGTCTAGCGGGGGCCTCCTACGAGCAGTACTTC
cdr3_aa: CASGLSLAGASYEQYF

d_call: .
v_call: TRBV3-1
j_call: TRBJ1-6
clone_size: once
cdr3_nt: TGTGCCAGCAGCCAAGATAGAACGGGGGATTCACCCCTCCACTTT
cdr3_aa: CASSQDRTGDSPLHF

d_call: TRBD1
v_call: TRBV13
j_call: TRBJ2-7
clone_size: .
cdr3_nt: TGTGCCAGCAGCCCTCACACCTCCCGGACAGGATATTACGAGCAGTACTTC
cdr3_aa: CASSPHTSRTGYYEQYF

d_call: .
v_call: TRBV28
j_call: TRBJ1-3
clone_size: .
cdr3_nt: TGTGCCAGCAGGGCGACAGGAAACACCATATATTTT
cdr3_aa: CASRATGNTIYF

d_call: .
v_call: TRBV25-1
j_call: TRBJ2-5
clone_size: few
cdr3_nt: TGTGCCAGCAGTCTCAGGGTTTGGGAGACCCAGTACTTC
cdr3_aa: CASSLRVWETQYF

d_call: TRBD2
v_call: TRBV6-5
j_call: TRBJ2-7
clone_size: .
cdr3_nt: TGTGCCAGCAGTCCCGCGGGCGGGGGGGGCTACGAGCAGTACTTC
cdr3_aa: CASSPAGGGGYEQYF